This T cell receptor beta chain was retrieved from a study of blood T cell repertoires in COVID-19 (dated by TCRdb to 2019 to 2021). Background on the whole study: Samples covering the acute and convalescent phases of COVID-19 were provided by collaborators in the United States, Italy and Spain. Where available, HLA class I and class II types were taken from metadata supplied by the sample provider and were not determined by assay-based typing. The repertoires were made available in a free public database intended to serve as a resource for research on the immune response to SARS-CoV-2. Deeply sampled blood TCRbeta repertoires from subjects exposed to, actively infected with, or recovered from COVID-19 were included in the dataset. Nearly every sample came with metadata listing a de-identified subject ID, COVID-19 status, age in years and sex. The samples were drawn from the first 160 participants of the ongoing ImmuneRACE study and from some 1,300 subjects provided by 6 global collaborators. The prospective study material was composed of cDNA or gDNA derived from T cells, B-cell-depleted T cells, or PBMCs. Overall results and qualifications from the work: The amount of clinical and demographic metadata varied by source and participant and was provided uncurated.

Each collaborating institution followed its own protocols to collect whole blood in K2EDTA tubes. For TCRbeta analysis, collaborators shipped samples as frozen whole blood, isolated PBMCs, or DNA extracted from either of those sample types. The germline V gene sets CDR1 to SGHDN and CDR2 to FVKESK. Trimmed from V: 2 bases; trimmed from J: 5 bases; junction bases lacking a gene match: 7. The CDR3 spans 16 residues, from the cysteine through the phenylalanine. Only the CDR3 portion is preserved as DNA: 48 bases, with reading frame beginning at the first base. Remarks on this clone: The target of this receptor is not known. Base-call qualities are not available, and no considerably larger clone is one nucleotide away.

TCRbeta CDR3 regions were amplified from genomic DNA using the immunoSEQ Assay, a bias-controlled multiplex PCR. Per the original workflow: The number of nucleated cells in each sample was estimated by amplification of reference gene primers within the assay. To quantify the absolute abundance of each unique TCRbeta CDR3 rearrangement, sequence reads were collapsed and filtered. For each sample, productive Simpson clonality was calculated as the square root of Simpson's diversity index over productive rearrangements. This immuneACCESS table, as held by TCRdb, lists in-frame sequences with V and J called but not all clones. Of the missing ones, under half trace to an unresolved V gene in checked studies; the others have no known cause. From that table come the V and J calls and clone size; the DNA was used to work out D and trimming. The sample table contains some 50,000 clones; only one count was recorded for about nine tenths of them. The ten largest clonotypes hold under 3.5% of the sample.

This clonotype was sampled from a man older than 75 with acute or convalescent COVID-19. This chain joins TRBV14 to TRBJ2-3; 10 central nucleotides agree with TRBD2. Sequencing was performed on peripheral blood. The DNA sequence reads TGTGCCAGCAGCCAACCGAGCGGGGGGGCTCGAGATACGCAGTATTTT. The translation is CASSQPSGGARDTQYF.